The 5 T cell receptor beta chains presented below share a single source sample, sequenced in a study of cytomegalovirus exposure and HLA in healthy donors. Clones were read by immunoSEQ multiplex PCR, and TCRdb kept only the in-frame ones, dropping some. The table shows fewer than 150,000 clones, with about 87% occurring only once. Material: PBMCs. The origin of the receptors is a man aged 18 to 29 in good health and CMV-seropositive.

The chain joins TRBV9 to TRBJ2-1, with a possible D match to TRBD1 (5 bases). With 0 bases removed from V and 0 bases from J, the gap between germline ends came to 10 bases. Germline V gene data show CDR1 as SGDLS and CDR2 as YYNGEE. The CDR3 spans 16 residues. DNA of the CDR3: TGTGCCAGCAGCGTAGGGGCAGGGTACTCCTACAATGAGCAGTTCTTC. Protein sequence: CASSVGAGYSYNEQFF.

This rearrangement joins TRBV2 to TRBJ2-5; tentative D call: TRBD2 (6 bases). Per germline, CDR1 SNHLY and CDR2 FYNNEI. The CDR3 extends over 15 amino acids. V shed 5 bases and J shed 3 bases, with 16 bases lying between them. In DNA form, the CDR3 reads TGTGCCAGCAGTTTTTTGGGGGGAACTGAAGAGACCCAGTACTTC. The encoded protein is CASSFLGGTEETQYF.

The V and J genes are TRBV5-1 and TRBJ2-7; 7 nucleotides agree with TRBD2. This CDR3 contains 13 residues. Germline V CDR1 and CDR2: SGHRS, YFSETQ. V lost 2 bases and J lost 5; bases outside the gene matches: 4. CDR3 nucleotides: TGCGCCAGCAGCTTTGTAGCGGGTAACGAGCAGTACTTC. Residues: CASSFVAGNEQYF.

The chain recombines TRBV5-8 with TRBJ1-3, with 8 bases aligning to TRBD1. Germline CDR1 SGHTS, CDR2 YDEGEE. V was clipped by 3 bases and J by 2 bases; unmatched bases: 7. The CDR3 sequence is 16 residues long. The CDR3 DNA reads TGTGCCAGCAGCTCCCGGACAGGGCGAGCTGGAAACACCATATATTTT. Residues: CASSSRTGRAGNTIYF.

This chain connects TRBV13 to TRBJ2-3; 9 bases align to TRBD2. V trimming: 5 bases; J trimming: 2 bases; junction bases outside the gene matches: 5. This CDR3 spans 15 amino acids. Per the germline V gene, CDR1 is PRHDT and CDR2 is FYEKMQ (reference sequence). The CDR3 DNA follows: TGTGCCAGCAGCAAGACTAGCGGACACACAGATACGCAGTATTTT. It specifies CASSKTSGHTDTQYF.